Sequencing of this T cell receptor (beta chain) was carried out in a study of blood T cell repertoires in COVID-19. Study background: Sites across the United States, Italy and Spain contributed samples from acute and convalescent COVID-19. The cDNA or gDNA used as material had been derived from T cells, B-cell-depleted T cells, or PBMCs.

With 5 bases removed from V and 0 bases from J, the gap between germline ends came to 16 bases. The CDR3 has 16 amino acids. CDR1 and CDR2 from the germline V gene are MNHNY and SVGAGI (reference sequence). The authors' processing: The authors estimated nucleated cell counts from reference gene primer amplification. The repertoire was sequenced with immunoSEQ multiplex PCR; TCRdb's copy has only in-frame clones and lacks some. The V and J calls and the clone size are those of that table, but D and trimming were determined from the DNA. This sample yields about 230,000 clones, of which around 80% are seen a single time; over 15% belongs to the top ten.

Source material: peripheral blood. J is TRBJ1-2 and V is TRBV6-6, with TRBD1 as a possible D gene (6 bases). This sequence was found in a woman aged 80 or older with active or convalescent COVID-19. DNA of the CDR3: TGTGCCAGCAGTCGAAATGGACAGTCCGCTAACTATGGCTACACCTTC. This codes for CASSRNGQSANYGYTF.